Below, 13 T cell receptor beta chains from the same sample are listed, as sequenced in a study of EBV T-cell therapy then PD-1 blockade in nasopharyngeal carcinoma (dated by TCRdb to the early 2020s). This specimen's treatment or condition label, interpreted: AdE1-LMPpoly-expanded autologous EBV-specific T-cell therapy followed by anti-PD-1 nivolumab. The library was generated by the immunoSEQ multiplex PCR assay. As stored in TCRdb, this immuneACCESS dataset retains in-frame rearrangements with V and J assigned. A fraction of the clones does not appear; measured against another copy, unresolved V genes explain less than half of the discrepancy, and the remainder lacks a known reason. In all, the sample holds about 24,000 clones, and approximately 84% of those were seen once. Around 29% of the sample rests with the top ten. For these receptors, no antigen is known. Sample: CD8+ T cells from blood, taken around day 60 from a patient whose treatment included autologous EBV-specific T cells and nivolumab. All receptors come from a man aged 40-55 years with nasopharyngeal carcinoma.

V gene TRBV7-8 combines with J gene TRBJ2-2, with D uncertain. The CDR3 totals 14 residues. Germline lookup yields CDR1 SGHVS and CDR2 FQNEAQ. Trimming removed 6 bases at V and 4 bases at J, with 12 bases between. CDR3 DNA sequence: TGTGCCAGCAGTTTTTCCCTAGGCACCGGGGAGCTGTTTTTT. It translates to CASSFSLGTGELFF.

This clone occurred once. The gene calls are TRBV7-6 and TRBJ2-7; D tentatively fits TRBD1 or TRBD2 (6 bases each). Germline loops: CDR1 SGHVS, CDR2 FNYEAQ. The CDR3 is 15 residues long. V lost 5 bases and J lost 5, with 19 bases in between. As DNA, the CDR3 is TGTGCCAGCAGCACCGGAACGGGGGCGAGGGACGAGCAGTACTTC. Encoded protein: CASSTGTGARDEQYF. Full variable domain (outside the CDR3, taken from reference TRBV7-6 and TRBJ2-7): GAGVSQSPRYKVTKRGQDVALRCDPISGHVSLYWYRQALGQGPEFLTYFNYEAQQDKSGLPNDRFSAERPEGSISTLTIQRTEQRDSAMYRCASSTGTGARDEQYFGPGTRLTVT.

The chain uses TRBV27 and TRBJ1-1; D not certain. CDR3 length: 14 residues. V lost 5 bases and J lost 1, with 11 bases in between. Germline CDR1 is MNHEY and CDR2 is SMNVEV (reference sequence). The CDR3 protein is CASSPTRRNTEAFF. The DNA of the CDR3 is TGTGCCAGCAGTCCGACAAGGAGGAACACTGAAGCTTTCTTT.

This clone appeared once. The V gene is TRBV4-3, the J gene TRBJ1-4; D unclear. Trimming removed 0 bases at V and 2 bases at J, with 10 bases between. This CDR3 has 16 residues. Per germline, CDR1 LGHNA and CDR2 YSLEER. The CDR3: CASSQEGGGTNEKLFF. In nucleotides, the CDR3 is TGCGCCAGCAGCCAAGAAGGAGGAGGGACTAATGAAAAACTGTTTTTT.

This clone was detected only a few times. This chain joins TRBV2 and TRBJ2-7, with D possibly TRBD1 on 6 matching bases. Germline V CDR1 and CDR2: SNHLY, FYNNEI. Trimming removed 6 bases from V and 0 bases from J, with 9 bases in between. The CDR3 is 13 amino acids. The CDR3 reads CASRMTGSYEQYF. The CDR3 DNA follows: TGTGCCAGCAGGATGACAGGCTCCTACGAGCAGTACTTC.

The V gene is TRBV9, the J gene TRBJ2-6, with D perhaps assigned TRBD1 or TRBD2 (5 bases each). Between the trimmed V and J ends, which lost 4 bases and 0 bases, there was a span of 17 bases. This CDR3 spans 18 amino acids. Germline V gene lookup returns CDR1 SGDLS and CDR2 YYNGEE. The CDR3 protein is CASSPGTAGYSGANVLTF. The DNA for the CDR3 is TGTGCCAGCAGCCCAGGGACCGCTGGGTACTCTGGGGCCAACGTCCTGACTTTC.

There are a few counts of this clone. The CDR3 is CASRLDRGFNEKLFF. The DNA of the CDR3 is TGCGCCAGCAGGCTGGACAGGGGGTTTAATGAAAAACTGTTTTTT. The chain has TRBV5-1 and TRBJ1-4; 10 bases are shared with TRBD1. The CDR3 consists of 15 residues. CDR1 and CDR2 (germline): SGHRS, YFSETQ. After removal of 5 bases from V and 4 bases from J, the junction contained 5 bases not matched to a gene.

The CDR3 region is CASSPRTSGGNEQFF. The CDR3, as DNA: TGTGCCAGCAGCCCTCGGACTAGCGGGGGGAATGAGCAGTTCTTC. The chain employs TRBV7-9 and TRBJ2-1; 14 bases agree with TRBD2. Germline V gene data show CDR1 as SEHNR and CDR2 as FQNEAQ (reference sequence). This CDR3 contains 15 residues. With V trimmed by 5 bases and J by 7 bases, 4 bases remained unmatched.

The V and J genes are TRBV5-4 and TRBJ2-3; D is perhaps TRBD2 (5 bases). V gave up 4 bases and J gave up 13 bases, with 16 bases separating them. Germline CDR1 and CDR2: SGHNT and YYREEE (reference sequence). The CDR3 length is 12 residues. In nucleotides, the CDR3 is TGTGCCAGCAGCGTCTGGACTGAGGCAAAGTATTTT. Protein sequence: CASSVWTEAKYF.

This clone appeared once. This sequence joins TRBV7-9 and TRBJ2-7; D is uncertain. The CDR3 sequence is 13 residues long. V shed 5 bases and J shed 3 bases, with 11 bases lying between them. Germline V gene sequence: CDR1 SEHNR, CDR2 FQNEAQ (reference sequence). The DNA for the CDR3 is TGTGCCAGCAGCGGGGAAGGAATCTACGAGCAGTACTTC. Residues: CASSGEGIYEQYF.

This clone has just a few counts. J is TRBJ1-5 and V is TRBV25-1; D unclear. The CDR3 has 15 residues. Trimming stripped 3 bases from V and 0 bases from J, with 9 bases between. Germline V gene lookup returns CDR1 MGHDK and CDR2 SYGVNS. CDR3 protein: CASSEETDSNQPQHF. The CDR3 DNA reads TGTGCCAGCAGTGAGGAGACTGATAGCAATCAGCCCCAGCATTTT.

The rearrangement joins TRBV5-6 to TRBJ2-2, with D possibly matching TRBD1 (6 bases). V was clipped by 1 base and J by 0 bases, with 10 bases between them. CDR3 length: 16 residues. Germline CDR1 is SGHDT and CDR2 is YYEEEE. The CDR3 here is CASSLRRQANTGELFF. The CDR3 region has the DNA TGTGCCAGCAGCTTGAGGAGACAGGCGAACACCGGGGAGCTGTTTTTT. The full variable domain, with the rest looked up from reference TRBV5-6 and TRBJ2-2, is DAGVTQSPTHLIKTRGQQVTLRCSPKSGHDTVSWYQQALGQGPQFIFQYYEEEERQRGNFPDRFSGHQFPNYSSELNVNALLLGDSALYLCASSLRRQANTGELFFGEGSRLTVL.

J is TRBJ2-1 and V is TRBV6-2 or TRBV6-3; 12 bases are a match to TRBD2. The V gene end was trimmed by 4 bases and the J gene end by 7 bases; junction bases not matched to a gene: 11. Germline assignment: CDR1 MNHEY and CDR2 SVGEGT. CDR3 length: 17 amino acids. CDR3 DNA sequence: TGTGCCAGCAGTTCCCCCCCGACTAGCGGGGGTGGGAATGAGCAGTTCTTC. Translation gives CASSSPPTSGGGNEQFF.